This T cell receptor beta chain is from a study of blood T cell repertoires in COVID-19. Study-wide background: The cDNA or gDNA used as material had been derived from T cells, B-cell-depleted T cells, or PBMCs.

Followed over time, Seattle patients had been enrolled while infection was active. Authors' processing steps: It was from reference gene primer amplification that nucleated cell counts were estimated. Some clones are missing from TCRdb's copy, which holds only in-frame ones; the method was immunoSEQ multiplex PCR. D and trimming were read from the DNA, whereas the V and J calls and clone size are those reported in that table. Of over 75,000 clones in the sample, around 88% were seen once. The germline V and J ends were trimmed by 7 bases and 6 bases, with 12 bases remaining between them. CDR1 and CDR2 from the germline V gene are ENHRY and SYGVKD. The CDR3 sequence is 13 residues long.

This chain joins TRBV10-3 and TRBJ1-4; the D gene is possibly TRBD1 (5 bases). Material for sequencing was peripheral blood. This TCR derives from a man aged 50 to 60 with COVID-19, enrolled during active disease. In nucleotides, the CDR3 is TGTGCCATCAATGGGGGGGTTGATGAAAAACTGTTTTTT. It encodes CAINGGVDEKLFF.